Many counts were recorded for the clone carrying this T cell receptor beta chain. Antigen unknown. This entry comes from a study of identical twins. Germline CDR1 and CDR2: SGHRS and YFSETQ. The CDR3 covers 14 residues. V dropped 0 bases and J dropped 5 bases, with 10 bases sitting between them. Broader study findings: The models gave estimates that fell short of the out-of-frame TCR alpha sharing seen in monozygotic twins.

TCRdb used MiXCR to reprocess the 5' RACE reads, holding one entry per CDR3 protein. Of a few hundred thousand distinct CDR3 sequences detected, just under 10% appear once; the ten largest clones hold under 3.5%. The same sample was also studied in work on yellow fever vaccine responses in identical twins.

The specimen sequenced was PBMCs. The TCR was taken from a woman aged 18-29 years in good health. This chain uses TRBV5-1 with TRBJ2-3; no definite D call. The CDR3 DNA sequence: TGCGCCAGCAGCTTGGCCCCTCCCCAAGATACGCAGTATTTT. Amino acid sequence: CASSLAPPQDTQYF.